Sequencing of this TCR beta chain was carried out in a study of blood T cell repertoires in COVID-19. Study context: T cells, B-cell-depleted T cells, or PBMCs supplied cDNA or gDNA.

Generated by immunoSEQ multiplex PCR, the TCRdb table keeps only in-frame clones and is missing some. Of approximately 120,000 clones in the sample, 84% are singletons; the top ten hold 9.5% to 15%. This CDR3 has 19 residues. Trimming removed 0 bases from V and 0 bases from J; junction bases left unmatched: 9. CDR1 SEHNR and CDR2 FQNEAQ come from the germline V gene (reference sequence). The receptor comes from a human donor in a cohort sampled during active COVID-19. The chain joins TRBV7-9 to TRBJ2-1; 9 bases align to TRBD2. The sequencing input was peripheral blood. The CDR3 coding sequence is TGTGCCAGCAGCTTAGCGGCGGGGGGGCCTTTTGGCTCCTACAATGAGCAGTTCTTC. As protein: CASSLAAGGPFGSYNEQFF.